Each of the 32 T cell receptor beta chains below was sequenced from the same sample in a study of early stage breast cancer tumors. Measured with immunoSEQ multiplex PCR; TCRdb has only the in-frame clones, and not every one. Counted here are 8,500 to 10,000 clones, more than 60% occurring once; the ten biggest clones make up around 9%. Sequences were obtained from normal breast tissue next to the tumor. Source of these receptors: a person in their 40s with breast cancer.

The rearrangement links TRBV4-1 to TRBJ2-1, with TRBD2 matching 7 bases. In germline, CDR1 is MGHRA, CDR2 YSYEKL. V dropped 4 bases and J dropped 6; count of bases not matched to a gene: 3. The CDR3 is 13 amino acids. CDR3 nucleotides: TGCGCCAGCAGCCTTCTAGCGGTCAATGAGCAGTTCTTC. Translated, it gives CASSLLAVNEQFF.

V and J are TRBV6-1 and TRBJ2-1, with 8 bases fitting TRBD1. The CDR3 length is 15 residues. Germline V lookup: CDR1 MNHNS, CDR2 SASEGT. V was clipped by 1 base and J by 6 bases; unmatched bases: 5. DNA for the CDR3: TGTGCCAGCAGTGAAGTCGGGACAGGAAGCAATGAGCAGTTCTTC. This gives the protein CASSEVGTGSNEQFF.

The CDR3 is CASSGVTDTGELFF. The CDR3 DNA reads as TGCGCCAGCAGCGGGGTGACGGACACCGGGGAGCTGTTTTTT. The chain employs TRBV5-1 and TRBJ2-2, with unresolved D. This CDR3 has 14 residues. With 4 bases removed from V and 3 bases from J, the gap between germline ends came to 10 bases. Germline CDR1 is SGHRS and CDR2 is YFSETQ.

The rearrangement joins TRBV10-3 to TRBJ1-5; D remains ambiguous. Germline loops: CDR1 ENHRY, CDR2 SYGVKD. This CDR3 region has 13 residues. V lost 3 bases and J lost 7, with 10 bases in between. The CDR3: CAISDSHIQPQHF. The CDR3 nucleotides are TGTGCCATCAGTGACAGTCATATCCAGCCCCAGCATTTT.

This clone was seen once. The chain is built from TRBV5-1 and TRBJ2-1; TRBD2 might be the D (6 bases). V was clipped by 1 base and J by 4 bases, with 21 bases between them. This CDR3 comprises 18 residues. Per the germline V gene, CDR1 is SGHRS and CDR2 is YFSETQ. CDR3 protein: CASSLTGTATTPYNEQFF. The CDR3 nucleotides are TGCGCCAGCAGCTTGACCGGGACTGCGACCACTCCATACAATGAGCAGTTCTTC.

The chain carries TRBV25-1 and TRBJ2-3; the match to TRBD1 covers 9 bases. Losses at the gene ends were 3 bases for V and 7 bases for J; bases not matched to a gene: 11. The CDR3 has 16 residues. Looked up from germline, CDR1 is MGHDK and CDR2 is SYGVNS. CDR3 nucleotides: TGTGCCAGCAGTGACAAACCGGGACAGGGACCAAATACGCAGTATTTT. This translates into CASSDKPGQGPNTQYF.

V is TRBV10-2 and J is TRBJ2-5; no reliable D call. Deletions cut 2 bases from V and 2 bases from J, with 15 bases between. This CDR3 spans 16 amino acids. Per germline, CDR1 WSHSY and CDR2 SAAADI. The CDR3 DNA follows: TGCGCCAGCAGTGAGAGGTTGGGTGTGGCACAAGAGACCCAGTACTTC. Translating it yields CASSERLGVAQETQYF.

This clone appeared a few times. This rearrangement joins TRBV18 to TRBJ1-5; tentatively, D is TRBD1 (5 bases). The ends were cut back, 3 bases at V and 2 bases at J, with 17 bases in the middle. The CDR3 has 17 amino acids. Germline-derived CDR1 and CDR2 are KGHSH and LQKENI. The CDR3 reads CASSPGDAGRGNQPQHF. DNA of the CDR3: TGTGCCAGCTCACCTGGGGACGCGGGACGGGGCAATCAGCCCCAGCATTTT.

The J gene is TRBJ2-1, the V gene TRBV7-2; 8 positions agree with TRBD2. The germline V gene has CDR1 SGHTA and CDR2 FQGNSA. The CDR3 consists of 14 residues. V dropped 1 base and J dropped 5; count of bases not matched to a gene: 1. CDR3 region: CASSLVAGHNEQFF. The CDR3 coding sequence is TGTGCCAGCAGCTTAGTAGCGGGACACAATGAGCAGTTCTTC.

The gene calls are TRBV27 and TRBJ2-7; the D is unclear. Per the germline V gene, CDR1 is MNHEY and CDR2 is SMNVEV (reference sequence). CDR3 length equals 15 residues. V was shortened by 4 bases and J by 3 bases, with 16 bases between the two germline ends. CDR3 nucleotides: TGTGCCAGCAGTTCCCAGCCTGGGGTAAACTACGAGCAGTACTTC. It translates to CASSSQPGVNYEQYF.

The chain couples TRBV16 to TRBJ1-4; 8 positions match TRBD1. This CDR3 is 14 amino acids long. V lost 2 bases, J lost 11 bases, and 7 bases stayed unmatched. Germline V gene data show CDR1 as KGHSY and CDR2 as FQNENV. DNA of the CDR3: TGTGCCAGCAGCCAACACGGACAGGGCTGGAAACTGTTTTTT. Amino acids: CASSQHGQGWKLFF.

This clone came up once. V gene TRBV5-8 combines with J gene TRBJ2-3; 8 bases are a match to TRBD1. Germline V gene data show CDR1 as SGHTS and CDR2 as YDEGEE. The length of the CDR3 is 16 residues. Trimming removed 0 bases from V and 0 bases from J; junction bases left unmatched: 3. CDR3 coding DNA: TGTGCCAGCAGCTTGGTACAGGGGGTTAGCACAGATACGCAGTATTTT. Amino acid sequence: CASSLVQGVSTDTQYF.

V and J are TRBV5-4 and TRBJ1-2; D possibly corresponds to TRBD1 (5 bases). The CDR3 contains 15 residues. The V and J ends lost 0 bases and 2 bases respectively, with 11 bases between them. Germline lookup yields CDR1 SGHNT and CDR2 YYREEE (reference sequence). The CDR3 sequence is CASSLEGRPNYGYTF. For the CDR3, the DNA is TGTGCCAGCAGCTTGGAGGGACGCCCGAACTATGGCTACACCTTC.

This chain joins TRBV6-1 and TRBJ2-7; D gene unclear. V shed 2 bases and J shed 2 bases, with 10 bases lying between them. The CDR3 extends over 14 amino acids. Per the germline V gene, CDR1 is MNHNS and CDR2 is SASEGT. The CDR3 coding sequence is TGTGCCAGCAGTGAATTTAGTGTCACCTACGAGCAGTACTTC. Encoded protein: CASSEFSVTYEQYF.

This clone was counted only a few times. The CDR3 coding sequence is TGTGCCTGGACTCCCCGTGGCACGTTAGTCTACGAGCAGTACTTC. Its translation: CAWTPRGTLVYEQYF. The rearrangement uses TRBV30 and TRBJ2-7; no firm D call. The germline V and J ends were trimmed by 4 bases and 3 bases, with 19 bases remaining between them. The CDR3 has 15 amino acids. Per the germline V gene, CDR1 is GTSNPN and CDR2 is SVGIG (reference sequence).

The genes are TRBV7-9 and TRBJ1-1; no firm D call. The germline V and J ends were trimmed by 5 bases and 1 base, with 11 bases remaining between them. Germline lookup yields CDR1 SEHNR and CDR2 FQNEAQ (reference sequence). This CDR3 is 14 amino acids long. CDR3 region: CASSLLGWNTEAFF. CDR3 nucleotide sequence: TGTGCCAGCAGCCTCTTAGGGTGGAACACTGAAGCTTTCTTT.

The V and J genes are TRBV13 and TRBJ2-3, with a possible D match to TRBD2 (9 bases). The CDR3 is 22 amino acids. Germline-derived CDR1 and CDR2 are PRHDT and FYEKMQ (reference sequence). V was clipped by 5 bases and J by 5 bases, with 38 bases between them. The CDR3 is CASSPRIGTGKTAGGPEDTQYF. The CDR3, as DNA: TGTGCCAGCAGCCCCCGAATTGGGACAGGCAAGACGGCGGGAGGGCCGGAAGATACGCAGTATTTT. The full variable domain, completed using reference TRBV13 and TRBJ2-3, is AAGVIQSPRHLIKEKRETATLKCYPIPRHDTVYWYQQGPGQDPQFLISFYEKMQSDKGSIPDRFSAQQFSDYHSELNMSSLELGDSALYFCASSPRIGTGKTAGGPEDTQYFGPGTRLTVL.

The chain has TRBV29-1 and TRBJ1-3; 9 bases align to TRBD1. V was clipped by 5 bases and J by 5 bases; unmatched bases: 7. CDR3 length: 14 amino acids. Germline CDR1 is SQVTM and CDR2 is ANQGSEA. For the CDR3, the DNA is TGCAGCGTTTCCCGGGACAGGGTTAGAAACACCATATATTTT. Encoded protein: CSVSRDRVRNTIYF.

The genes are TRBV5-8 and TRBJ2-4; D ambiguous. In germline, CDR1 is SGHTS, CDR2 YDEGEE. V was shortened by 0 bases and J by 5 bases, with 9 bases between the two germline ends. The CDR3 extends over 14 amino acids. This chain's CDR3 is CASSLGYTQNIQYF. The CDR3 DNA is TGTGCCAGCAGCTTGGGGTACACCCAAAACATTCAGTACTTC.

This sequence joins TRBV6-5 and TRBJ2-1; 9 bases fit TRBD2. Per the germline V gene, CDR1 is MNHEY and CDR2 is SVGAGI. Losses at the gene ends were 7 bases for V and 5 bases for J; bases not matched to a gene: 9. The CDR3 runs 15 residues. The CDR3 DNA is TGTGCCAGCAAAATCTCTAGCGGGACCCACAATGAGCAGTTCTTC. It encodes CASKISSGTHNEQFF.

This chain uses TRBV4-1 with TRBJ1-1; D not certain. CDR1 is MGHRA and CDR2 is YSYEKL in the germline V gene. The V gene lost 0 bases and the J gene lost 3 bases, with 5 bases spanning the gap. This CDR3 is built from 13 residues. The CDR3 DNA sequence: TGCGCCAGCAGCCAAGAAGGACACACTGAAGCTTTCTTT. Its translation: CASSQEGHTEAFF.

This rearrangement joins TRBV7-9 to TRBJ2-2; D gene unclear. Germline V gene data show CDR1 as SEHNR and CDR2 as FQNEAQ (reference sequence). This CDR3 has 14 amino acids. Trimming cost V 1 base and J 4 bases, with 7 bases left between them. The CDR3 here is CASSLDWATGELFF. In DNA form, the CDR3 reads TGTGCCAGCAGCTTAGACTGGGCCACCGGGGAGCTGTTTTTT.

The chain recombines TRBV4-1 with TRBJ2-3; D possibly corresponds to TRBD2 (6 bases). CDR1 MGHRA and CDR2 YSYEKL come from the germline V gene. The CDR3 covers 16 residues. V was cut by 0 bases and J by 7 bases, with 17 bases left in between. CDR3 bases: TGCGCCAGCAGCCAAGATGTTGCGGAGGGCGCAAATACGCAGTATTTT. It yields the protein CASSQDVAEGANTQYF.

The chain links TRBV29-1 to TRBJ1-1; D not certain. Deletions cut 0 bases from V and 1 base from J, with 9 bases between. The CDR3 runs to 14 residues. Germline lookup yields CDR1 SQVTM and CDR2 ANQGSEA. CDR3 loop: CSVEDFRPNTEAFF. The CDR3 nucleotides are TGCAGCGTTGAAGATTTTCGCCCGAACACTGAAGCTTTCTTT.

The CDR3 loop is CASSPQGGRTEAFF. CDR3 coding DNA: TGTGCCAGCAGCCCCCAAGGGGGAAGGACTGAAGCTTTCTTT. This chain connects TRBV6-1 to TRBJ1-1; possible D gene TRBD1, 6 bases. There are 14 residues in the CDR3. The V end lost 6 bases, the J end lost 5 bases, and 16 bases lay between the germline ends. In germline, CDR1 is MNHNS, CDR2 SASEGT.

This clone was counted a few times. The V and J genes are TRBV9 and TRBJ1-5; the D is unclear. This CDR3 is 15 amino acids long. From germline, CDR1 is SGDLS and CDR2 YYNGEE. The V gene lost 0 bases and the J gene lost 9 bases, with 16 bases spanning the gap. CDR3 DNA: TGTGCCAGCAGCGTAGGGTCCGCGAAGTCCTCGCCCCAGCATTTT. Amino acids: CASSVGSAKSSPQHF.

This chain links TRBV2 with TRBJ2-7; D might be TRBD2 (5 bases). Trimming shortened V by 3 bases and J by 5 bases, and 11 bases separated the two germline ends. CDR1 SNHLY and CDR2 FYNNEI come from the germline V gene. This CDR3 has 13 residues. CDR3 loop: CASSDVGSHEQYF. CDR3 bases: TGTGCCAGCAGTGACGTGGGGAGCCACGAGCAGTACTTC. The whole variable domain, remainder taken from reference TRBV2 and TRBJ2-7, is EPEVTQTPSHQVTQMGQEVILRCVPISNHLYFYWYRQILGQKVEFLVSFYNNEISEKSEIFDDQFSVERPDGSNFTLKIRSTKLEDSAMYFCASSDVGSHEQYFGPGTRLTVT.

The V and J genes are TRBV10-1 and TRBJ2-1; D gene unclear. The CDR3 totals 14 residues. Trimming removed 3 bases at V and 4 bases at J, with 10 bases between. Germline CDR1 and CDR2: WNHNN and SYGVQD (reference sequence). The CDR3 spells CASSEIKGYNEQFF. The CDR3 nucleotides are TGCGCCAGCAGTGAAATAAAAGGGTACAATGAGCAGTTCTTC.

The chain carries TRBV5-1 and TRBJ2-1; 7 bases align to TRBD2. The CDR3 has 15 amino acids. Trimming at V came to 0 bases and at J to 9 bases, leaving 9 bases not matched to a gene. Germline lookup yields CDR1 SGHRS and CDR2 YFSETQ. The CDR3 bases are TGCGCCAGCAGCTTGGGTTCGGGCGGGAGTAGTGAGCAGTTCTTC. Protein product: CASSLGSGGSSEQFF.

This chain's CDR3 is CASSTGVTREGNTIYF. In nucleotides, the CDR3 is TGCGCCAGCAGCACCGGAGTGACAAGGGAGGGAAACACCATATATTTT. This chain joins TRBV5-1 and TRBJ1-3; D remains unclear. Germline lookup yields CDR1 SGHRS and CDR2 YFSETQ. The CDR3 is 16 amino acids. Between the trimmed V and J ends, which lost 4 bases and 4 bases, there was a span of 18 bases. Looking up the rest from reference TRBV5-1 and TRBJ1-3 gives the full variable domain: KAGVTQTPRYLIKTRGQQVTLSCSPISGHRSVSWYQQTPGQGLQFLFEYFSETQRNKGNFPGRFSGRQFSNSRSEMNVSTLELGDSALYLCASSTGVTREGNTIYFGEGSWLTVV.

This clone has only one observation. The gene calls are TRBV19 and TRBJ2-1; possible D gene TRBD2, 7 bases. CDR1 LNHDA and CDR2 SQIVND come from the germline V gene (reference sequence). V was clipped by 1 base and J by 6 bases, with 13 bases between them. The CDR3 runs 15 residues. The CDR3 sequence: CASSIGGGGRNEQFF. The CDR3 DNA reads TGTGCCAGTAGTATAGGGGGAGGGGGGCGCAATGAGCAGTTCTTC.

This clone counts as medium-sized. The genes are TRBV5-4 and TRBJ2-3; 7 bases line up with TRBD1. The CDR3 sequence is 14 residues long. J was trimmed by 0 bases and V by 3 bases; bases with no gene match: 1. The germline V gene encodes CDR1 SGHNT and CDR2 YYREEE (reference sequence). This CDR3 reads CASSSGQSTDTQYF. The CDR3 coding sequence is TGTGCCAGCAGCTCGGGACAGAGCACAGATACGCAGTATTTT.